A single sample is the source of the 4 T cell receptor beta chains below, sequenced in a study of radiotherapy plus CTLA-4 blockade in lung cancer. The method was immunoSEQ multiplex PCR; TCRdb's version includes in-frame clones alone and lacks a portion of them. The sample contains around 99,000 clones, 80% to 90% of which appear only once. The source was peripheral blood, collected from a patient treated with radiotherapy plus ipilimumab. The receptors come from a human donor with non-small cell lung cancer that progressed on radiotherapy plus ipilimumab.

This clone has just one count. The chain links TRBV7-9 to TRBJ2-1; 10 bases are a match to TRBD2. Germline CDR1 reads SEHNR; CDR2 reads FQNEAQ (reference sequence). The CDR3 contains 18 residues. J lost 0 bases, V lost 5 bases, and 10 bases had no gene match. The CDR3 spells CASSLLRLAGVSYNEQFF. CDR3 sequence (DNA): TGTGCCAGCAGCCTCCTGCGGCTAGCGGGAGTCTCCTACAATGAGCAGTTCTTC.

In DNA, the CDR3 is TGTGCCAGCAGTACGGGTGTGGCTAATGAAAAACTGTTTTTT. Amino acids: CASSTGVANEKLFF. The rearrangement joins TRBV6-5 to TRBJ1-4; unclear D gene. CDR1 is MNHEY, CDR2 SVGAGI, per germline. This CDR3 comprises 14 residues. Trimming removed 5 bases at V and 3 bases at J, with 10 bases between.

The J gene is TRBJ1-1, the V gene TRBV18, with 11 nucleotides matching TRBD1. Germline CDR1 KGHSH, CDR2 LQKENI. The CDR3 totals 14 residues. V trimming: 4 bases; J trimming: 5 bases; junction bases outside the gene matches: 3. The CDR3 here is CASSQGQGVTEAFF. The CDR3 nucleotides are TGTGCCAGCTCACAGGGACAGGGGGTGACTGAAGCTTTCTTT. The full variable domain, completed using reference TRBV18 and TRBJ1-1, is NAGVMQNPRHLVRRRGQEARLRCSPMKGHSHVYWYRQLPEEGLKFMVYLQKENIIDESGMPKERFSAEFPKEGPSILRIQQVVRGDSAAYFCASSQGQGVTEAFFGQGTRLTVV.

The DNA for the CDR3 is TGTGCCAGCACCAGACCTTTGGGCACTGAAGCTTTCTTT. This translates into CASTRPLGTEAFF. The chain links TRBV6-5 to TRBJ1-1, with unresolved D. This CDR3 has 13 residues. Trimming took 7 bases from V and 4 from J, leaving 13 bases between them. Germline CDR1 reads MNHEY; CDR2 reads SVGAGI.